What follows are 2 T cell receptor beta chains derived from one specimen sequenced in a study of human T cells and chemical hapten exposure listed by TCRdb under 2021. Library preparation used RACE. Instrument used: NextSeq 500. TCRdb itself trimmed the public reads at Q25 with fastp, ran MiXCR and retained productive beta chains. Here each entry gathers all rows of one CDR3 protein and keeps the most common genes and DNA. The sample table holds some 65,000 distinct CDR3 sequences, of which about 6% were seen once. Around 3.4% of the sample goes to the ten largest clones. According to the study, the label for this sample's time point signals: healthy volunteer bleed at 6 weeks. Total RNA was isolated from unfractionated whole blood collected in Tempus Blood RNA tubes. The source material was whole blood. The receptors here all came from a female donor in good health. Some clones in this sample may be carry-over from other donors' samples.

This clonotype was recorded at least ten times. CDR3 bases: TGTGCCAGCAGCTTAGGTACAGAAGAGACCCAGTACTTC. Translating it yields CASSLGTEETQYF. The chain recombines TRBV11-2 with TRBJ2-5; D is uncertain. The ends were cut back, 1 base at V and 3 bases at J, with 6 bases in the middle. CDR3 length: 13 residues. CDR1 is SGHAT, CDR2 FQNNGV, per germline.

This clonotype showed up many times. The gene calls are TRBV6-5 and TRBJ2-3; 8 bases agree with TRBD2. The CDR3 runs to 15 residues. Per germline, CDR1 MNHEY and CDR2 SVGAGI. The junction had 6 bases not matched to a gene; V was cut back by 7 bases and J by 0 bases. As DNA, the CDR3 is TGTGCCAGCAACCTAGCGGGTATGAGCACAGATACGCAGTATTTT. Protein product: CASNLAGMSTDTQYF.